Below, 25 T cell receptor beta chains from the same sample are listed, as sequenced in a study of blood T cell repertoires in COVID-19. Only in-frame clones appear in the TCRdb table, and some are missing; sequencing was by immunoSEQ multiplex PCR. The data hold about 230,000 clones, with roughly 88% observed a single time. Sequences were obtained from PBMCs or T cells enriched from blood (not recorded which). These receptors all stem from a woman aged 40 to 50 with acute COVID-19.

The chain employs TRBV24-1 and TRBJ2-1, with TRBD2 identical over 13 bases. CDR1 and CDR2 from the germline V gene are KGHDR and SFDVKD. V gave up 4 bases and J gave up 8 bases; unmatched junction bases: 10. The CDR3 totals 17 residues. The CDR3 is CATSDDTSGRGGDEQFF. In nucleotides, the CDR3 is TGTGCCACCAGTGACGACACTAGCGGGAGGGGTGGTGATGAGCAGTTCTTC.

This clone was seen only once. One end of the junction fails to match germline, which may point to a read error. The J gene is TRBJ1-1, the V gene TRBV10-1, with D uncertain. Germline assignment: CDR1 WNHNN and CDR2 SYGVQD (reference sequence). This CDR3 is 10 amino acids long. CDR3 bases: TGCGCCAGCAATTTGAGGCGCAGTGCCTTT. The encoded protein is CASNLRRSAF.

This chain joins TRBV10-2 and TRBJ1-6; possible D gene TRBD1, 6 bases. The length of the CDR3 is 15 residues. V lost 3 bases, J lost 6 bases, and 12 bases lay in between. Germline assignment: CDR1 WSHSY and CDR2 SAAADI. CDR3 nucleotides: TGCGCCAGCAGTGAAGGGGGACAAAGTAATTCACCCCTCCACTTT. Translating it yields CASSEGGQSNSPLHF.

This rearrangement joins TRBV7-2 to TRBJ2-1; D ambiguous. The CDR3 is made up of 14 amino acids. Germline values: CDR1 SGHTA, CDR2 FQGNSA. Trimming took off 5 bases at V and 5 bases at J, with 13 bases between the two ends. CDR3 bases: TGTGCCAGCAGCCCACTCCGCGCAAACAATGAGCAGTTCTTC. Protein sequence: CASSPLRANNEQFF.

This clone was detected once. The rearrangement joins TRBV4-2 to TRBJ1-5; a weak D match, TRBD1 (6 bases). In germline, CDR1 is LGHNA, CDR2 YNFKEQ. Deletions cut 0 bases from V and 6 bases from J, with 9 bases between. The CDR3 extends over 14 amino acids. CDR3 sequence reads: CASSQDRGGQPQHF. The CDR3 nucleotides read TGTGCCAGCAGCCAAGACAGGGGCGGTCAGCCCCAGCATTTT.

The gene calls are TRBV6-1 and TRBJ2-7; D not certain. The ends were cut back, 3 bases at V and 4 bases at J, with 10 bases in the middle. The CDR3 consists of 13 residues. From germline, CDR1 is MNHNS and CDR2 SASEGT. The CDR3 protein is CASSDAGWYEQYV. For the CDR3, the DNA is TGTGCCAGCAGTGACGCCGGTTGGTACGAGCAGTACGTC.

For this clone: Other DNA sequences of this sample code for an identical CDR3. V is TRBV5-1 and J is TRBJ2-2; 7 bases fit TRBD1. In germline, CDR1 is SGHRS, CDR2 YFSETQ. The CDR3 extends over 15 amino acids. Trimming at V came to 0 bases and at J to 5 bases, leaving 4 bases not matched to a gene. The CDR3 coding sequence is TGCGCCAGCAGCTTGGGACAGGGCGGAACCGGGGAGCTGTTTTTT. Protein product: CASSLGQGGTGELFF.

The chain combines TRBV14 with TRBJ1-1, with 8 bases fitting TRBD1. The V gene end was trimmed by 4 bases and the J gene end by 5 bases; junction bases not matched to a gene: 6. Germline V gives CDR1 SGHDN, CDR2 FVKESK. The CDR3 is 14 amino acids. The CDR3 nucleotides are TGTGCCAGCAGCCTACAGGGGGTCAGAACTGAAGCTTTCTTT. It is translated as CASSLQGVRTEAFF.

The rearrangement uses TRBV6-2 or TRBV6-3 and TRBJ1-1; the D is unclear. Trimming cost V 4 bases and J 5 bases, with 11 bases left between them. The CDR3 length is 13 residues. The germline gives CDR1 MNHEY, CDR2 SVGEGT. The CDR3 sequence is CASSSRYGTEAFF. In DNA, the CDR3 is TGTGCCAGCAGTTCAAGGTACGGGACTGAAGCTTTCTTT.

This rearrangement joins TRBV7-2 to TRBJ1-1, with 8 bases matching TRBD1. Germline lookup yields CDR1 SGHTA and CDR2 FQGNSA. This CDR3 has 16 residues. The trim removed 5 bases at V and 1 base at J, leaving 9 bases unmatched. The CDR3: CASSPRTGRGNTEAFF. In nucleotides, the CDR3 is TGTGCCAGCAGCCCTCGGACAGGGCGAGGGAACACTGAAGCTTTCTTT.

The chain employs TRBV6-5 and TRBJ2-7; 8 bases fit TRBD1. Germline trimming cut 6 bases from V and 7 bases from J; bases unmatched to any gene: 14. The germline CDR1 and CDR2 sequences are MNHEY and SVGAGI. The CDR3 spans 15 residues. The chain's CDR3 is CASRSGTGPLREQYF. The CDR3 region has the DNA TGTGCCAGCAGGTCCGGGACAGGACCTCTAAGGGAGCAGTACTTC.

The chain is built from TRBV11-2 and TRBJ2-3; D perhaps matches TRBD1 (6 bases). This CDR3 has 16 amino acids. Germline lookup yields CDR1 SGHAT and CDR2 FQNNGV. V gave up 1 base and J gave up 1 base, with 12 bases separating them. The CDR3 loop is CASSLGARGGTDTQYF. The CDR3 DNA reads TGTGCCAGCAGCTTAGGGGCCAGGGGCGGCACAGATACGCAGTATTTT.

This chain uses TRBV6-2 or TRBV6-3 with TRBJ2-1, with D tentatively TRBD2 (6 bases). The germline gives CDR1 MNHEY, CDR2 SVGEGT. This CDR3 comprises 13 residues. V lost 6 bases to trimming and J lost 10 bases, with 16 bases between them. The CDR3 region has the DNA TGTGCCAGCAGCCGGCCCGGGGAGGAGGAGCAGTTCTTC. Translating it yields CASSRPGEEEQFF.

The chain recombines TRBV5-1 with TRBJ1-3; 11 positions agree with TRBD1. The CDR3 runs to 17 residues. Trimming took 0 bases from V and 2 from J; bases not matched to a gene: 4. Per germline, CDR1 SGHRS and CDR2 YFSETQ. The CDR3 DNA reads as TGCGCCAGCAGCTTGGGACTGGGACAGGGGGCTGGAAACACCATATATTTT. Its protein product is CASSLGLGQGAGNTIYF.

The CDR3 sequence is CASSRGRGTEAFF. CDR3 coding DNA: TGCGCCAGCAGCAGGGGGCGAGGCACTGAAGCTTTCTTT. This chain uses TRBV10-1 with TRBJ1-1, with TRBD1 matching over 8 bases. V gave up 6 bases and J gave up 4 bases; unmatched junction bases: 4. The CDR3 has 13 amino acids. The germline CDR1 and CDR2 sequences are WNHNN and SYGVQD (reference sequence).

The chain is built from TRBV10-3 and TRBJ1-4; TRBD1 matches 7 bases. This CDR3 contains 16 residues. From germline, CDR1 is ENHRY and CDR2 SYGVKD. After removal of 3 bases from V and 5 bases from J, the junction contained 9 bases not matched to a gene. CDR3 sequence reads: CAISDPGQTGNEKLFF. CDR3 DNA sequence: TGTGCCATCAGTGACCCGGGACAGACCGGAAATGAAAAACTGTTTTTT.

This clone came up once. The chain joins TRBV5-1 to TRBJ1-5; D call uncertain. V was trimmed by 1 base and J by 1 base, leaving 9 bases between them. The CDR3 loop spans 15 amino acids. The germline V gene encodes CDR1 SGHRS and CDR2 YFSETQ. CDR3 in DNA: TGCGCCAGCAGCTTGCGGCCGGGGAGCAATCAGCCCCAGCATTTT. Protein: CASSLRPGSNQPQHF.

J is TRBJ1-6 and V is TRBV19, with TRBD1 matching 9 bases. With V trimmed by 5 bases and J by 7 bases, 9 bases remained unmatched. The CDR3 is 16 amino acids. The V gene's germline CDR1 is LNHDA and CDR2 SQIVND (reference sequence). As DNA, the CDR3 is TGTGCCAGTAGTTCCGTGGACAGGGGTCGGAATTCACCCCTCCACTTT. Amino acids: CASSSVDRGRNSPLHF.

The chain links TRBV28 to TRBJ2-1, with D uncertain. The germline V gene encodes CDR1 MDHEN and CDR2 SYDVKM. Trimming shortened V by 4 bases and J by 4 bases, and 26 bases separated the two germline ends. This CDR3 is 19 amino acids long. CDR3 DNA sequence: TGTGCCAGCAGTTCCTCCTGGCCGGAGCCGACTCACAAATACAATGAGCAGTTCTTC. Amino acid sequence: CASSSSWPEPTHKYNEQFF. Variable domain in full (rest from reference TRBV28 and TRBJ2-1): DVKVTQSSRYLVKRTGEKVFLECVQDMDHENMFWYRQDPGLGLRLIYFSYDVKMKEKGDIPEGYSVSREKKERFSLILESASTNQTSMYLCASSSSWPEPTHKYNEQFFGPGTRLTVL.

The CDR3 region has the DNA TGTGCCAGCAGCGTAGGGCCCGGGGAGCTGTTTTTT. Encoded protein: CASSVGPGELFF. This chain connects TRBV9 to TRBJ2-2; D not certain. Germline CDR1 SGDLS, CDR2 YYNGEE. CDR3 length: 12 amino acids. The V gene lost 0 bases and the J gene lost 6 bases, with 3 bases spanning the gap.

Concerning this clone: The junction departs from the called germline gene at one end, perhaps through a read error. The gene calls are TRBV2 and TRBJ2-7; 12 nucleotides agree with TRBD2. Germline CDR1 and CDR2: SNHLY and FYNNEI. The CDR3 contains 12 residues. The CDR3 DNA is TGTGCCAGCAGTGGAGCTAGCGGGGGGGAGCACTTC. This codes for CASSGASGGEHF. Full variable domain (rest looked up from reference TRBV2 and TRBJ2-7): EPEVTQTPSHQVTQMGQEVILRCVPISNHLYFYWYRQILGQKVEFLVSFYNNEISEKSEIFDDQFSVERPDGSNFTLKIRSTKLEDSAMYFCASSGASGGEHFGPGTRLTVT.

This chain links TRBV23-1 with TRBJ2-7, with D perhaps matching TRBD2 (5 bases). TRBV23-1 falls under the ORF class, with uncertain function. The CDR3 totals 16 residues. V lost 0 bases, J lost 3 bases, and 15 bases lay in between. The CDR3 nucleotides read TGCGCCAGCAGTCAATCGAGAGGGTCGGTCTTCTACGAGCAGTACGTC. Encoded protein: CASSQSRGSVFYEQYV.

The V gene is TRBV30, the J gene TRBJ2-3, with D perhaps matching TRBD2 (5 bases). The V end lost 0 bases, the J end lost 0 bases, and 13 bases lay between the germline ends. CDR1 is GTSNPN and CDR2 is SVGIG in the germline V gene (reference sequence). The CDR3 length is 16 residues. This chain's CDR3 is CAWSVVSGFSTDTQYF. The DNA of the CDR3 is TGTGCCTGGAGTGTAGTATCGGGGTTTAGCACAGATACGCAGTATTTT.

This clone was found a few times. A read error may produce the germline difference seen at one junction end. The rearrangement links TRBV7-9 to TRBJ2-3; 13 bases align to TRBD2. CDR1 SEHNR and CDR2 FQNEAQ come from the germline V gene (reference sequence). This CDR3 comprises 15 residues. This CDR3 is CASSFTSGTSGVDFF. The CDR3 coding sequence is TGTGCCAGCAGCTTTACCTCCGGGACTAGCGGGGTGGATTTTTTT.

This clone was observed at least ten times. This sequence joins TRBV4-3 and TRBJ1-5, with D perhaps matching TRBD1 (5 bases). This CDR3 is 17 amino acids long. The V end was cut by 0 bases, the J end by 1 base, with 13 bases between. CDR1 and CDR2 (germline): LGHNA, YSLEER. The CDR3 nucleotides read TGCGCCAGCAGCCAAGATCGTTTCGGGGGGAGCAATCAGCCCCAGCATTTT. It specifies CASSQDRFGGSNQPQHF.